Below are 2 T cell receptor beta chains sequenced from a single sample in a study of blood T cell repertoires in COVID-19. Data came from immunoSEQ multiplex PCR; TCRdb stores just in-frame clones and leaves some out. Seen here are 30,000 to 40,000 clones, 85% observed once, and the top ten hold about 14%. The specimen sequenced was peripheral blood. These receptors all stem from a human donor with acute or convalescent COVID-19. The donor label of this sample is uncertain.

V usage is TRBV19 and J usage is TRBJ1-1; D unresolved. The germline V gene has CDR1 LNHDA and CDR2 SQIVND (reference sequence). The CDR3 extends over 16 amino acids. V was shortened by 0 bases and J by 2 bases, with 13 bases between the two germline ends. The CDR3 bases are TGTGCCAGTAGTATAGATCTTAGAGACACTAACACTGAAGCTTTCTTT. It encodes CASSIDLRDTNTEAFF. The full variable domain, its missing parts supplied by reference TRBV19 and TRBJ1-1, is DGGITQSPKYLFRKEGQNVTLSCEQNLNHDAMYWYRQDPGQGLRLIYYSQIVNDFQKGDIAEGYSVSREKKESFPLTVTSAQKNPTAFYLCASSIDLRDTNTEAFFGQGTRLTVV.

In DNA form, the CDR3 reads TGTGCCAGCCTCCCCGCGGGGGGACAGTACAATGGCTACACCTTC. It specifies CASLPAGGQYNGYTF. V is TRBV28 and J is TRBJ1-2, with 7 bases aligning to TRBD1. CDR3 length equals 15 residues. Germline V CDR1 and CDR2: MDHEN, SYDVKM. V shed 8 bases, J shed 6 bases, and the junction held 15 bases outside the gene matches.